Following are 23 T cell receptor beta chains from one sample sequenced in a study of blood T cell repertoires in COVID-19. Profiling relied on immunoSEQ multiplex PCR, and the TCRdb table lists in-frame clones only, not all of them. This repertoire shows more than 85,000 clones, around 88% found once; its top ten account for about 1.9%. The sequenced material came from peripheral blood. The receptors stem from a man aged 50 or older with COVID-19, enrolled during active disease.

This clone turned up a few times. CDR3 protein: CASSPTTGGSSPLHF. CDR3 bases: TGTGCCAGCAGTCCCACCACAGGGGGGAGTTCACCCCTCCACTTT. The chain employs TRBV28 and TRBJ1-6, with TRBD1 matching over 8 bases. This CDR3 contains 15 residues. V lost 5 bases, J lost 9 bases, and 9 bases stayed unmatched. The germline V gene has CDR1 MDHEN and CDR2 SYDVKM.

The genes are TRBV6-4 and TRBJ1-6; TRBD1 aligns across 9 bases. CDR1 is MRHNA and CDR2 is SNTAGT in the germline V gene. This CDR3 is 15 amino acids long. After removal of 6 bases from V and 7 bases from J, the junction contained 7 bases not matched to a gene. This chain's CDR3 is CASRGGQGGNSPLHF. The CDR3 bases are TGTGCCAGCAGGGGGGGACAGGGAGGGAATTCACCCCTCCACTTT.

This chain uses TRBV2 with TRBJ2-2, with D uncertain. The germline V gene encodes CDR1 SNHLY and CDR2 FYNNEI. The CDR3 runs 12 residues. The V end lost 8 bases, the J end lost 4 bases, and 8 bases lay between the germline ends. CDR3 nucleotides: TGTGCCAGCCGCGAGGCCACCGGGGAGCTGTTTTTT. Its translation is CASREATGELFF.

The rearrangement links TRBV25-1 to TRBJ2-7; 13 positions match TRBD2. Germline CDR1 and CDR2: MGHDK and SYGVNS. V was pared by 1 base and J by 5 bases, with 11 bases of the junction left unmatched. This CDR3 contains 18 residues. CDR3 bases: TGTGCCAGCAGTGAATGGGGACTAGCGGGGCGAGTCAGCAACGAGCAGTACTTC. It codes for CASSEWGLAGRVSNEQYF.

Remarks on this clone: An end of the junction differs from the germline gene, which may be a read error. The rearrangement links TRBV11-2 to TRBJ1-2; 7 bases line up with TRBD1. CDR1 and CDR2 (germline): SGHAT, FQNNGV. The CDR3 has 12 residues. The CDR3 loop is CASSTRQGLPAF. CDR3 nucleotide sequence: TGTGCCAGCAGCACGCGACAGGGACTTCCCGCCTTC.

This clone has a handful of counts. CDR3 sequence (DNA): TGTGCCAGCACCGACTGGAAAGCTGGAAACACCATATATTTT. Its protein is CASTDWKAGNTIYF. V gene TRBV6-5 combines with J gene TRBJ1-3; D call uncertain. The CDR3 has 14 residues. CDR1 is MNHEY and CDR2 is SVGAGI in the germline V gene. The V end lost 7 bases, the J end lost 2 bases, and 12 bases lay between the germline ends.

This rearrangement joins TRBV4-1 to TRBJ1-1; 7 bases fit TRBD1. The V and J ends lost 1 base and 0 bases, in that order; junction bases with no gene match: 5. Germline lookup yields CDR1 MGHRA and CDR2 YSYEKL. The CDR3 runs to 16 residues. The CDR3 reads CASSQGQGPMNTEAFF. As DNA, the CDR3 is TGCGCCAGCAGCCAAGGACAGGGCCCTATGAACACTGAAGCTTTCTTT.

The V call is TRBV3-1 (or the pseudogene TRBV3-2), the J call TRBJ2-2, with D possibly matching TRBD2 (6 bases). CDR1 and CDR2 from the germline V gene are LGHDT and YNNKEL (reference sequence). Trimming took off 2 bases at V and 7 bases at J, with 14 bases between the two ends. The CDR3 covers 15 residues. CDR3 nucleotide sequence: TGTGCCAGCAGCCAACCGGGACTGAGGGGCGGGGAGCTGTTTTTT. Translated, it gives CASSQPGLRGGELFF.

The chain couples TRBV5-1 to TRBJ2-7; D ambiguous. The germline gives CDR1 SGHRS, CDR2 YFSETQ. The CDR3 totals 15 residues. V lost 4 bases and J lost 0, with 14 bases in between. The CDR3 sequence is CASSLSLGLSYEQYF. The CDR3 bases are TGCGCCAGCAGCCTTTCTCTAGGTCTCTCCTACGAGCAGTACTTC.

The V call is TRBV28, the J call TRBJ1-1; D gene ambiguous. Germline values: CDR1 MDHEN, CDR2 SYDVKM. CDR3 length: 15 residues. V was cut by 6 bases and J by 5 bases, with 19 bases left in between. CDR3 DNA sequence: TGTGCCAGCAGACCCAACGGGTGGGTAAAAACTGAAGCTTTCTTT. This codes for CASRPNGWVKTEAFF.

This chain links TRBV10-3 with TRBJ2-2, with a possible D match to TRBD2 (6 bases). The CDR3 is 15 residues long. The germline CDR1 and CDR2 sequences are ENHRY and SYGVKD. Trimming cost V 3 bases and J 3 bases, with 11 bases left between them. The CDR3 sequence is CAISDAGTHTGELFF. The CDR3 bases are TGTGCCATCAGTGATGCGGGAACGCACACCGGGGAGCTGTTTTTT.

The CDR3 sequence is CASSLGTSTDTQYF. DNA of the CDR3: TGCGCCAGCAGTCTGGGCACTAGCACAGATACGCAGTATTTT. This chain links TRBV5-1 with TRBJ2-3; D is uncertain. V shed 5 bases and J shed 0 bases, with 10 bases lying between them. The germline V gene has CDR1 SGHRS and CDR2 YFSETQ. CDR3 length: 14 amino acids.

This clone was counted between two and nine times. This sequence joins TRBV11-1 and TRBJ2-2; 7 positions agree with TRBD2. Germline assignment: CDR1 SGHAT and CDR2 FQDESV (reference sequence). The V gene end was trimmed by 5 bases and the J gene end by 0 bases; junction bases not matched to a gene: 3. The CDR3 covers 15 residues. CDR3 nucleotide sequence: TGTGCCAGCAGCCAGCTAGCGGCGAACACCGGGGAGCTGTTTTTT. The encoded protein is CASSQLAANTGELFF.

V and J are TRBV6-5 and TRBJ1-2; tentatively, D is TRBD1 (6 bases). Trimming removed 6 bases from V and 7 bases from J, with 15 bases in between. CDR1 and CDR2 (germline): MNHEY, SVGAGI. The length of the CDR3 is 13 residues. The DNA for the CDR3 is TGTGCCAGCAGGAAGCAGGGGAGCGGTGGCTACACCTTC. Translating it yields CASRKQGSGGYTF.

The rearrangement links TRBV5-1 to TRBJ2-3; tentative D call: TRBD1 (5 bases). The CDR3 has 14 amino acids. Germline V CDR1 and CDR2: SGHRS, YFSETQ. V lost 0 bases and J lost 6, with 11 bases in between. Here the CDR3 reads CASSLALGADTQYF. The CDR3 nucleotides read TGCGCCAGCAGCTTGGCCTTAGGGGCCGATACGCAGTATTTT. The variable domain in full, with the rest retrieved from reference TRBV5-1 and TRBJ2-3, is KAGVTQTPRYLIKTRGQQVTLSCSPISGHRSVSWYQQTPGQGLQFLFEYFSETQRNKGNFPGRFSGRQFSNSRSEMNVSTLELGDSALYLCASSLALGADTQYFGPGTRLTVL.

The chain uses TRBV7-9 and TRBJ2-1; possible D gene TRBD2, 6 bases. Trimming stripped 4 bases from V and 8 bases from J, with 24 bases between. The CDR3 loop spans 17 amino acids. Germline CDR1 reads SEHNR; CDR2 reads FQNEAQ (reference sequence). CDR3 nucleotides: TGTGCCAGCAGCTCCAATGACGCAGGGTCGGGGGTCCATGAGCAGTTCTTC. This encodes CASSSNDAGSGVHEQFF.

The rearrangement uses TRBV27 and TRBJ1-6; 7 bases map to TRBD1. J was trimmed by 7 bases and V by 5 bases; bases with no gene match: 5. Germline loops: CDR1 MNHEY, CDR2 SMNVEV (reference sequence). CDR3 size: 14 residues. In DNA, the CDR3 is TGTGCCAGCAGTCTGGGACAGTCAAATTCACCCCTCCACTTT. Its protein product is CASSLGQSNSPLHF.

This chain joins TRBV6-4 and TRBJ2-7, with 9 bases identical to TRBD1. V lost 5 bases, J lost 2 bases, and 4 bases stayed unmatched. CDR1 MRHNA and CDR2 SNTAGT come from the germline V gene. The CDR3 is made up of 14 amino acids. CDR3 in amino acids: CASSPRQGAYEQYF. Here the CDR3 DNA reads TGTGCCAGCAGTCCGCGACAGGGGGCCTACGAGCAGTACTTC.

The V gene is TRBV6-5, the J gene TRBJ1-2; TRBD1 agrees at 7 bases. The V and J ends lost 6 bases and 3 bases, in that order; junction bases with no gene match: 4. Germline V gene lookup returns CDR1 MNHEY and CDR2 SVGAGI. The length of the CDR3 is 13 residues. CDR3 sequence (DNA): TGTGCCAGCAGGAGGACAGGACACTATGGCTACACCTTC. Translation: CASRRTGHYGYTF.

V gene TRBV11-2 combines with J gene TRBJ2-7, with TRBD1 as a possible D gene (6 bases). CDR3 length: 14 residues. Germline V gene data show CDR1 as SGHAT and CDR2 as FQNNGV. V lost 8 bases and J 1 base, leaving 15 bases between the germline ends. The DNA for the CDR3 is TGTGCCAGCTCCCCCCCGGGACAATCCTACGAGCAGTACTTC. It is translated as CASSPPGQSYEQYF.

V and J are TRBV18 and TRBJ1-6; no reliable D call. Trimming removed 4 bases at V and 7 bases at J, with 11 bases between. There are 14 residues in the CDR3. The germline CDR1 and CDR2 sequences are KGHSH and LQKENI. DNA for the CDR3: TGTGCCAGCTCACGAGAACGTTACAATTCACCCCTCCACTTT. It specifies CASSRERYNSPLHF.

The chain joins TRBV6-2 or TRBV6-3 to TRBJ1-4; D is undetermined. The CDR3 consists of 15 residues. V lost 7 bases and J 5 bases, leaving 17 bases between the germline ends. Germline V CDR1 and CDR2: MNHEY, SVGEGT. The CDR3 bases are TGTGCCAGCACCCCCGGCGGCGCGGGAAATGAAAAACTGTTTTTT. Protein sequence: CASTPGGAGNEKLFF.

This chain links TRBV28 with TRBJ1-2; 9 positions match TRBD1. J was trimmed by 4 bases and V by 7 bases; bases with no gene match: 4. Germline lookup yields CDR1 MDHEN and CDR2 SYDVKM. The CDR3 extends over 13 amino acids. The CDR3 DNA follows: TGTGCCAGCAAACAGGGGGCAGGCTATGGCTACACCTTC. Translating gives CASKQGAGYGYTF.